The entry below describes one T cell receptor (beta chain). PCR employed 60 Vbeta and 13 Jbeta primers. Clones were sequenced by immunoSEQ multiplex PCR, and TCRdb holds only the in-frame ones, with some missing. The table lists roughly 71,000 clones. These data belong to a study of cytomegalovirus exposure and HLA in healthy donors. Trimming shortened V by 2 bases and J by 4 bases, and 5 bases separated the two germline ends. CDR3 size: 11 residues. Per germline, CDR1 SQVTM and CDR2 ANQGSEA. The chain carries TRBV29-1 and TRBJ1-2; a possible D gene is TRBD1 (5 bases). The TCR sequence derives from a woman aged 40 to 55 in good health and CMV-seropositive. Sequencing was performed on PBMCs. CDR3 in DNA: TGCAGCGTTGAACAGGGCTATGGCTACACCTTC. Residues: CSVEQGYGYTF.